This paragraph covers one T cell receptor beta chain sequence. The data were taken from a study of technical replicates of blood from a few donors. Method: immunoSEQ multiplex PCR; TCRdb's copy keeps in-frame clones and lacks some. The profile covers 55,000 to 75,000 clones, with 93% appearing a single time and roughly 4% taken by the ten largest. The sequencing input was PBMCs. The TCR comes from a human donor in good health. Some clones in this sample may be carry-over from other donors' samples.

In DNA form, the CDR3 reads TGTGCCAGCAGCGTAGAGGCGGGGGCCTACAATGAGCAGTTCTTC. Encoded protein: CASSVEAGAYNEQFF. The chain uses TRBV9 and TRBJ2-1, with TRBD2 identical over 7 bases. The CDR3 spans 15 residues. Unmatched junction bases numbered 2, after V lost 0 bases and J lost 2 bases. Per germline, CDR1 SGDLS and CDR2 YYNGEE.